Its frequency marks the clone carrying this T cell receptor beta chain as medium-sized. The antigen is undetermined. The observed sequence ends 3 residues before the CDR3 terminus, with the missing tail filled in from the germline J gene. This sample stems from a study of T cell clonality in common variable immunodeficiency. Equal genomic DNA amounts from CVID and control samples were sequenced. The protocol was immunoSEQ multiplex PCR, while the TCRdb copy is restricted to in-frame clones and leaves out a portion. The sample holds about 15,000 clones. Germline CDR1 is MNHNS and CDR2 is SASEGT. The CDR3 is 14 residues long. V was cut by 3 bases and J by 0 bases, with 9 bases left in between. Study results and limitations: Compared with controls, CVID subjects had fewer shared TCRbeta clones. Fewer deletions and N-nucleotide insertions were reportedly seen in common variable immunodeficiency TCR beta sequences. CVID subjects had higher TCRbeta clonality than healthy controls, most marked in about a third.

The chain couples TRBV6-1 to TRBJ2-7; possible D gene TRBD2, 6 bases. Sequencing was performed on peripheral blood mononuclear cells. This TCR was sampled from a human donor with common variable immunodeficiency. The sequenced part of the CDR3 DNA is TGTGCCAGCAGTGAGGGACTTAGCTCCTACGAG. Translation: CASSEGLSSYE. The full CDR3 reads CASSEGLSSYEQYF.